Shown below are 12 T cell receptor beta chains from a single sample sequenced in a study of radiation and T cells in renal cell carcinoma. The assay was immunoSEQ multiplex PCR, and TCRdb's table has in-frame clones only and misses some. The table includes tens of thousands of clones, nearly 55% detected once. Treatment: treatment-naive control, cytoreductive nephrectomy. This specimen consisted of tumor tissue, obtained from a patient whose treatment was nephrectomy without radiotherapy. The source is a human donor with renal cell carcinoma.

This clone has just a few counts. V is TRBV7-2 and J is TRBJ2-6; D not resolved. The CDR3 has 15 amino acids. CDR1 is SGHTA, CDR2 FQGNSA, per germline. V was pared by 8 bases and J by 0 bases, with 11 bases between. Written as DNA, the CDR3 is TGTGCCAGCGCACGAGACCACTCTGGGGCCAACGTCCTGACTTTC. Its protein product is CASARDHSGANVLTF.

V and J are TRBV7-2 and TRBJ2-2; D possibly matches TRBD1 or TRBD2 (5 bases each). The CDR3 runs 14 residues. The germline V and J ends were trimmed by 5 bases and 5 bases, with 12 bases remaining between them. Germline-derived CDR1 and CDR2 are SGHTA and FQGNSA. The CDR3 region has the DNA TGTGCCAGCAGCCCGCTTGGGGGAACCGGGGAGCTGTTTTTT. As protein: CASSPLGGTGELFF.

The J gene is TRBJ1-1, the V gene TRBV6-5, with D perhaps matching TRBD1 (5 bases). The germline V and J ends were trimmed by 4 bases and 7 bases, with 10 bases remaining between them. Per the germline V gene, CDR1 is MNHEY and CDR2 is SVGAGI. The CDR3 consists of 12 residues. This CDR3 reads CASSSGRIEAFF. CDR3 DNA sequence: TGTGCCAGCAGTTCAGGGAGAATTGAAGCTTTCTTT.

V is TRBV6-1 and J is TRBJ1-1, with D unclear. This CDR3 has 11 amino acids. CDR1 is MNHNS and CDR2 is SASEGT in the germline V gene. V gave up 7 bases and J gave up 4 bases, with 7 bases separating them. CDR3 loop: CASKGSTEAFF. DNA of the CDR3: TGTGCCAGCAAAGGATCCACTGAAGCTTTCTTT.

This clone was recorded a few times. This chain connects TRBV7-2 to TRBJ2-7; D remains unclear. Germline V gene data show CDR1 as SGHTA and CDR2 as FQGNSA. V was shortened by 3 bases and J by 4 bases, with 16 bases between the two germline ends. This CDR3 comprises 15 residues. CDR3 bases: TGTGCCAGCAGCTTTCAATCTAGTGTGGGGTACGAGCAGTACTTC. Residues: CASSFQSSVGYEQYF.

V is TRBV6-5 and J is TRBJ2-7; 7 bases map to TRBD1. Germline CDR1 reads MNHEY; CDR2 reads SVGAGI. This CDR3 contains 14 residues. The trim removed 2 bases at V and 2 bases at J, leaving 3 bases unmatched. CDR3 in DNA: TGTGCCAGCAGTTACCGGGACAGTACCTACGAGCAGTACTTC. It is translated as CASSYRDSTYEQYF.

The table lists this clone with a count of one. The chain's CDR3 is CASSPGQSKNTEAFF. Here the CDR3 DNA reads TGTGCCAGCAGCCCGGGACAGTCTAAGAACACTGAAGCTTTCTTT. The chain joins TRBV5-8 to TRBJ1-1; the match to TRBD1 covers 7 bases. Germline CDR1 SGHTS, CDR2 YDEGEE. V lost 4 bases, J lost 1 base, and 7 bases stayed unmatched. CDR3 length: 15 amino acids.

This clone was picked up a small number of times. The chain has TRBV7-6 and TRBJ2-2, with D unresolved. The CDR3 totals 16 residues. Germline V gives CDR1 SGHVS, CDR2 FNYEAQ. With 2 bases removed from V and 0 bases from J, the gap between germline ends came to 10 bases. The CDR3 sequence is CASSLTQTPNTGELFF. Written as DNA, the CDR3 is TGTGCCAGCAGCTTAACACAGACTCCGAACACCGGGGAGCTGTTTTTT.

J is TRBJ2-1 and V is TRBV6-6, with 7 bases matching TRBD1. V trimming: 8 bases; J trimming: 1 base; junction bases outside the gene matches: 11. The V gene's germline CDR1 is MNHNY and CDR2 SVGAGI (reference sequence). The CDR3 has 16 residues. The CDR3 sequence is CASENRDRISYNEQFF. The CDR3 coding sequence is TGTGCCAGCGAGAACCGGGACAGAATTTCCTACAATGAGCAGTTCTTC.

This clone occurred a few times. The CDR3 loop is CASSSSGITQYF. CDR3 in DNA: TGTGCCAGCAGCTCTTCAGGGATTACCCAGTACTTC. This sequence joins TRBV7-2 and TRBJ2-5, with TRBD1 as a possible D gene (5 bases). The V gene's germline CDR1 is SGHTA and CDR2 FQGNSA. Trimming stripped 4 bases from V and 8 bases from J, with 11 bases between. The CDR3 loop spans 12 amino acids.

V is TRBV7-9 and J is TRBJ1-4, with 7 bases identical to TRBD1. This CDR3 region has 15 residues. CDR1 is SEHNR and CDR2 is FQNEAQ in the germline V gene (reference sequence). The V gene end was trimmed by 5 bases and the J gene end by 5 bases; junction bases not matched to a gene: 8. CDR3 in amino acids: CASSLRDSENEKLFF. Written as DNA, the CDR3 is TGTGCCAGCAGCCTCCGGGACAGCGAAAATGAAAAACTGTTTTTT.

This clone showed up just once. The rearrangement uses TRBV6-5 and TRBJ2-1; TRBD1 matches 12 bases. This CDR3 contains 15 residues. The V segment lost 7 bases and the J segment 6 bases; nucleotides outside the gene matches: 7. CDR1 and CDR2 from the germline V gene are MNHEY and SVGAGI. The CDR3 DNA is TGTGCCAGCAAGGGACAGGGGGCTTGGGTCAATGAGCAGTTCTTC. This translates into CASKGQGAWVNEQFF.